This paragraph reports one T cell receptor beta chain. The target antigen is unknown. These donors counted as nominally healthy when sampled, but unrecorded immune exposures were likely. The data belong to a study of cytomegalovirus exposure and HLA in healthy donors. Primers: 60 Vbeta forward and 13 Jbeta reverse. Some clones are missing from TCRdb's copy, which holds only in-frame ones; the method was immunoSEQ multiplex PCR. The specimen's table records over 200,000 clones. Study results and caveats: Differences between HLA loci emerged in a later analysis of TCR association rates, with DRB1 most and HLA-C fewest. The authors enumerated around 150 TCR beta chains as linked to cytomegalovirus. In a later analysis, TCR beta V- and J-gene trimming was associated with a missense DCLRE1C variant.

Germline loops: CDR1 SGHNT, CDR2 YYREEE (reference sequence). V lost 0 bases to trimming and J lost 4 bases; unmatched junction nucleotides: 1. The CDR3 is 13 residues long. Sequencing used PBMCs. The chain has TRBV5-4 and TRBJ2-7; 7 positions match TRBD2. This clonotype was obtained from a woman aged 30 to 39 in good health and CMV-seropositive. The CDR3 DNA sequence: TGTGCCAGCAGCTTGGAGCGGGAATACGAGCAGTACTTC. As protein: CASSLEREYEQYF. Using reference TRBV5-4 and TRBJ2-7 for the parts outside the CDR3, the full variable domain is ETGVTQSPTHLIKTRGQQVTLRCSSQSGHNTVSWYQQALGQGPQFIFQYYREEENGRGNFPPRFSGLQFPNYSSELNVNALELDDSALYLCASSLEREYEQYFGPGTRLTVT.